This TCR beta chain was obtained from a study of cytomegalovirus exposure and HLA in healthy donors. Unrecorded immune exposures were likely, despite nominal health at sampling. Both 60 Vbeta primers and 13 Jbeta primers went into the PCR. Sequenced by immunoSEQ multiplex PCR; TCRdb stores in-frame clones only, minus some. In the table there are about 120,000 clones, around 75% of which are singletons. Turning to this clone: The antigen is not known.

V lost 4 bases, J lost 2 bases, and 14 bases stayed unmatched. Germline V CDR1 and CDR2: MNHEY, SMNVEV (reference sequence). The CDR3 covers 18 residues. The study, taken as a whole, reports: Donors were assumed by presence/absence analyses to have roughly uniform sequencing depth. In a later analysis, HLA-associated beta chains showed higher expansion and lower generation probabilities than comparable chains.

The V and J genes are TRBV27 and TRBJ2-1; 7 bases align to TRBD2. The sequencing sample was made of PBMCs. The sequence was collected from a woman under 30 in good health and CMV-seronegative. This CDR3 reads CASSSWELFGGTYNEQFF. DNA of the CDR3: TGTGCCAGCAGTTCTTGGGAGCTGTTCGGGGGGACCTACAATGAGCAGTTCTTC.